These T cell receptor beta chains were read from a single sample in a study of CD8+ T cells in alopecia areata. TCRdb keeps only in-frame clones here, not all; method: immunoSEQ multiplex PCR. The data hold some 150,000 clones, with 40% to 65% observed a single time. The sequencing here drew on CD8+ T cells sorted from blood, taken at week 0. These receptors originate from a human donor with alopecia areata. Each CDR3 is given with its conserved first and last residue. The D gene is left open where the match is weak. Size is omitted from some rows. Given values are once, few, many or a class for expanded clones.

>TRBV5-1|TRBD1|TRBJ2-7|NA
TGCGCCAGCAGCGTAAACAGGGGAGACGAGCAGTACTTC
CASSVNRGDEQYF
>TRBV19|TRBD1|TRBJ2-2|NA
TGTGCCAGTAGTCCGAAAGGACAGGGCACCGGGGAGCTGTTTTTT
CASSPKGQGTGELFF
>TRBV15|NA|TRBJ1-5|NA
TGTGCCACCAGCAGAGATGATAGCAATCAGCCCCAGCATTTT
CATSRDDSNQPQHF
>TRBV29-1|NA|TRBJ2-7|NA
TGCAGCGTTGTGACAGGTAACGAGCAGTACTTC
CSVVTGNEQYF
>TRBV23-1|TRBD1|TRBJ1-5|NA
TGCGCCAGCAGTCAATCGGGACAGGGGACCGATCAGCCCCAGCATTTT
CASSQSGQGTDQPQHF
>TRBV29-1|NA|TRBJ1-2|NA
TGCAGCGTTCCAGGTTCGCGTGGCTACACCTTC
CSVPGSRGYTF
>TRBV6-5|NA|TRBJ2-1|NA
TGTGCCAGCCGGGACAAACTCTACAATGAGCAGTTCTTC
CASRDKLYNEQFF
>TRBV7-9|NA|TRBJ2-6|NA
TGTGCCAGTATCTCTGGGGCCAACGTCCTGACTTTC
CASISGANVLTF
>TRBV6-5|NA|TRBJ1-5|once
TGTGCCAGCAGTTCCGCCGACAATCAGCCCCAGCATTTT
CASSSADNQPQHF
>TRBV9|TRBD2|TRBJ2-2|NA
TGTGCCAGCAGTCCCGGGACTAGTTCCATCGGGGAGCTGTTTTTT
CASSPGTSSIGELFF
>TRBV5-1|TRBD1|TRBJ1-2|NA
TGCGCCAGCAGCACCGACAGGGGGTCGGTTTATGGCTACACCTTC
CASSTDRGSVYGYTF
>TRBV5-6|TRBD1|TRBJ2-6|few
TGTGCCAGCAGCTTGGAGGGACAGACAATCTCTGGGGCCAACGTCCTGACTTTC
CASSLEGQTISGANVLTF
>TRBV29-1|NA|TRBJ2-2|NA
TGCAGCGTTGTACAGCCGAACACCGGGGAGCTGTTTTTT
CSVVQPNTGELFF
>TRBV29-1|TRBD1|TRBJ2-7|NA
TGCAGCGTTGAGGACAGGTTAAACTCCTACGAGCAGTACTTC
CSVEDRLNSYEQYF
>TRBV30|NA|TRBJ2-1|once
TGTGCCTGGAATCCGGACAGCTACAATGAGCAGTTCTTC
CAWNPDSYNEQFF
>TRBV11-2|NA|TRBJ2-1|NA
TGTGCCAGCAGCTTATCCCGAGAGCAGTTCTTC
CASSLSREQFF
>TRBV6-1|NA|TRBJ2-7|NA
TGTGCCAGCACCACTCCTCAGGGTTACGAGCAGTACTTC
CASTTPQGYEQYF
>TRBV12-5|TRBD1|TRBJ2-7|NA
TGTGCTAGTGTTCCCGGACAGGGGGCGACCTACGAGCAGTACTTC
CASVPGQGATYEQYF
>TRBV4-3|TRBD2|TRBJ2-7|NA
TGCGCCAGCAGCCAAGAAGTGGTCAGGGAGGGGTACTACGAGCAGTACTTC
CASSQEVVREGYYEQYF
>TRBV7-9|NA|TRBJ1-2|NA
TGTGCCAGCAGCCCCAACGAGGTGTCAGGGAGGACTAACTATGGCTACACCTTC
CASSPNEVSGRTNYGYTF
>TRBV11-2|NA|TRBJ2-2|NA
TGTGCCAGCACCCTAGTTAGAGGAGGGAATGCCGGGGAGCTGTTTTTT
CASTLVRGGNAGELFF
>TRBV29-1|NA|TRBJ2-1|NA
TGCAGCGTTGAGGCAGGGGTTAGTGTTGAGCAGTTCTTC
CSVEAGVSVEQFF
>TRBV7-2|NA|TRBJ2-3|NA
TGTGCCAGCAGCCCCCATGCTAGCACAGATACGCAGTATTTT
CASSPHASTDTQYF
>TRBV19|TRBD1|TRBJ1-5|few
TGTGCCAGTAGTATGGCGCAGGGGGCACTTCAGCCCCAGCATTTT
CASSMAQGALQPQHF
>TRBV10-2|TRBD1|TRBJ1-4|NA
TGCGCCAGCAGTAGTCGGACAGGGAATGAAAAACTGTTTTTT
CASSSRTGNEKLFF